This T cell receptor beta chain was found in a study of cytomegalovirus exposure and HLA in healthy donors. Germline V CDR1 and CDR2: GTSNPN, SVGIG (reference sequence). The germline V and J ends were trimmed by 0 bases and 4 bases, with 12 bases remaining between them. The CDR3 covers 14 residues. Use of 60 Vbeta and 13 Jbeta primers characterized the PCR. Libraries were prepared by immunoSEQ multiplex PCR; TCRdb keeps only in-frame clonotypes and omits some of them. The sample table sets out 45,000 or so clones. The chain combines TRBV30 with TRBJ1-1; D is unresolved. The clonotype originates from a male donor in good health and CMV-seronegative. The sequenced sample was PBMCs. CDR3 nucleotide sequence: TGTGCCTGGAGTGTAGACGGGTCCTTCACTGAAGCTTTCTTT. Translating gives CAWSVDGSFTEAFF.